This T cell receptor (beta chain) came from a study of follicular helper T cells after annual influenza vaccination. Background on the study: Days 0, 7 and 28 post-vaccination were the blood draw times.

TCRB was sequenced at Survey level resolution. Assay used: immunoSEQ multiplex PCR; TCRdb lists only in-frame clones, some missing. The sample shows over 1,000 clones, roughly four fifths of them seen only once. This CDR3 has 15 amino acids. Trimming removed 3 bases at V and 5 bases at J, with 16 bases between. Germline values: CDR1 SGHTA, CDR2 FQGNSA. Study-wide results and caveats: Change in circulating plasmablasts correlated with ICOS+CD38+ cTfh clonality change.

As regards this clone: Its antigen is not identified.

Time point in this sample: 2014-2015 season, pre-vaccination. ICOS+CD38+ and ICOS-CD38- fractions were sorted from non-naive CD4+CXCR5+PD-1+ cells. The sequencing here drew on CXCR5+ CD38+ circulating T follicular helper cells from blood, taken on the day of influenza vaccination. The subset denotes: circulating Tfh, non-naive CD4+CXCR5+PD-1+ (ICOS+CD38+ or ICOS-CD38-). The chain carries TRBV7-2 and TRBJ2-5; D perhaps matches TRBD2 (5 bases). The sequence came from an adult who received the influenza vaccine. CDR3 nucleotides: TGTGCCAGCAGCTTGGCGACCACCCGAGGGGAGACCCAGTACTTC. This sequence encodes CASSLATTRGETQYF.